Each of the 9 T cell receptor beta chains below was sequenced from the same sample in a study of cytomegalovirus exposure and HLA in healthy donors (TCRdb year 2017). Receptor amplification or capture employed the immunoSEQ multiplex PCR assay. For the multiplex PCR, a mixture combining 60 forward primers for TCR Vbeta segments and 13 reverse primers for TCR Jbeta segments was used. TCRdb retrieved this table from immuneACCESS and kept in-frame rearrangements only. Not all clones are present; in checked studies, unresolved V genes account for under half, and no reason is known for the remainder. Across this sample there are 65,000 or so clones, with around 62% seen only once. In total, the top ten clones hold 2.8% of the sample. Sequencing was carried out using PBMCs. These receptors were collected from a man aged 25-40 years in good health and CMV-seronegative.

This clone showed up just a few times. The chain recombines TRBV29-1 with TRBJ2-4; 8 bases match TRBD2. Germline V gene lookup returns CDR1 SQVTM and CDR2 ANQGSEA. This CDR3 has 15 residues. V trimming: 4 bases; J trimming: 6 bases; junction bases outside the gene matches: 11. The CDR3 reads CSVVVTGGRGNIQYF. The CDR3 region has the DNA TGCAGCGTTGTTGTAACGGGGGGGCGTGGAAACATTCAGTACTTC. Full variable domain (rest looked up from reference TRBV29-1 and TRBJ2-4): SAVISQKPSRDICQRGTSLTIQCQVDSQVTMMFWYRQQPGQSLTLIATANQGSEATYESGFVIDKFPISRPNLTFSTLTVSNMSPEDSSIYLCSVVVTGGRGNIQYFGAGTRLSVL.

The chain links TRBV11-2 to TRBJ2-7; 7 nucleotides match TRBD1. The germline V gene has CDR1 SGHAT and CDR2 FQNNGV. The V segment lost 1 base and the J segment 3 bases; nucleotides outside the gene matches: 3. This CDR3 has 14 residues. The CDR3 here is CASSLVAGGYEQYF. The CDR3 DNA is TGTGCCAGCAGCTTAGTCGCAGGGGGCTACGAGCAGTACTTC.

This clone was detected a few times. V and J are TRBV7-2 and TRBJ1-5; the D is unclear. The CDR3 has 19 amino acids. The germline V and J ends were trimmed by 5 bases and 2 bases, with 25 bases remaining between them. The germline CDR1 and CDR2 sequences are SGHTA and FQGNSA. The CDR3: CASSPVGGPAGGGNQPQHF. DNA of the CDR3: TGTGCCAGCAGCCCAGTGGGAGGCCCGGCCGGAGGCGGCAATCAGCCCCAGCATTTT.

The J gene is TRBJ1-1, the V gene TRBV27; D is undetermined. Trimming took 6 bases from V and 3 from J, leaving 14 bases between them. Germline V gene lookup returns CDR1 MNHEY and CDR2 SMNVEV (reference sequence). This CDR3 spans 14 amino acids. The DNA of the CDR3 is TGTGCCAGCAGGCCCCGTCGAGCGCACACTGAAGCTTTCTTT. As protein: CASRPRRAHTEAFF.

The chain employs TRBV2 and TRBJ1-5, with D possibly TRBD1 on 6 matching bases. The CDR3 contains 15 residues. Trimming left V 6 bases short and J 1 base short, with 13 bases between. CDR1 is SNHLY, CDR2 FYNNEI, per germline. The CDR3 spells CASSPGQSSNQPQHF. The CDR3 DNA reads as TGTGCCAGCAGCCCAGGACAGTCAAGCAATCAGCCCCAGCATTTT.

In this sample, this clone turned up once. The chain recombines TRBV28 with TRBJ1-1, with D uncertain. The germline V and J ends were trimmed by 5 bases and 0 bases, with 10 bases remaining between them. The CDR3 loop spans 14 amino acids. CDR1 and CDR2 from the germline V gene are MDHEN and SYDVKM. CDR3 bases: TGTGCCAGCAGTGTTGATCCTATGAACACTGAAGCTTTCTTT. Translated, it gives CASSVDPMNTEAFF.

The chain combines TRBV30 with TRBJ2-2; tentatively, D is TRBD2 (6 bases). V shed 0 bases and J shed 0 bases, with 8 bases lying between them. The CDR3 totals 15 residues. Germline values: CDR1 GTSNPN, CDR2 SVGIG (reference sequence). The CDR3 bases are TGTGCCTGGAGTGTCGGAGGGACGAACACCGGGGAGCTGTTTTTT. Translated, it gives CAWSVGGTNTGELFF.

V gene TRBV29-1 combines with J gene TRBJ2-3; 8 bases map to TRBD1. This CDR3 is built from 14 residues. With 7 bases clipped from V and 3 bases from J, the junction kept 9 bases outside the gene matches. From germline, CDR1 is SQVTM and CDR2 ANQGSEA. CDR3 sequence (DNA): TGCAGCGCCGACCAGGGGGCGCGGACAGATACGCAGTATTTT. It is translated as CSADQGARTDTQYF.

This clone was counted between two and nine times. The V gene is TRBV9, the J gene TRBJ2-3; D unresolved. Trimming left V 0 bases short and J 0 bases short, with 5 bases between. This CDR3 contains 14 residues. Germline CDR1 is SGDLS and CDR2 is YYNGEE. CDR3 protein: CASSVATSTDTQYF. CDR3 sequence (DNA): TGTGCCAGCAGCGTAGCTACGAGCACAGATACGCAGTATTTT.